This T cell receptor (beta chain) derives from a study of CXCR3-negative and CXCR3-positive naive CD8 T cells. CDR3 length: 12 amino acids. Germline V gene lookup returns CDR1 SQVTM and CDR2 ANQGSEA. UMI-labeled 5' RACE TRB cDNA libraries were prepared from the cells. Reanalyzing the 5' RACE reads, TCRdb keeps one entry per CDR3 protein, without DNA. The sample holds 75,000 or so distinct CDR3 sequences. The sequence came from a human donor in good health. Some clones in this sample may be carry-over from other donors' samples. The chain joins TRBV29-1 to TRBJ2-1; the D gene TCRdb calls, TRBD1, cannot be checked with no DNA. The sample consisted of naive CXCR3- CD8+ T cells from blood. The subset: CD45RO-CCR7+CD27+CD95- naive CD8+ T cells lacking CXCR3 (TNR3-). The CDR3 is CSVLRRGDEQFF.